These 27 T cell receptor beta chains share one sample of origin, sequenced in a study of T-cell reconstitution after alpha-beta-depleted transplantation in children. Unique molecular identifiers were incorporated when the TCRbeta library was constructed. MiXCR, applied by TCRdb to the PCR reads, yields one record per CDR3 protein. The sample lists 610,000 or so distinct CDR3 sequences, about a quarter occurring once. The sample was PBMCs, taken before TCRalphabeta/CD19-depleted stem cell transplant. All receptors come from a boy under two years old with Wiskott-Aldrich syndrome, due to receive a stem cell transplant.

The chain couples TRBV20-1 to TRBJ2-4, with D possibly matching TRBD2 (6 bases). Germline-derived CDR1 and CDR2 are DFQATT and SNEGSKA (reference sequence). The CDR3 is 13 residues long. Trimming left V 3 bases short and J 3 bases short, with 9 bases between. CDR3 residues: CSASRGGKNIQYF. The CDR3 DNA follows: TGCAGTGCTAGTAGGGGAGGCAAAAACATTCAGTACTTC.

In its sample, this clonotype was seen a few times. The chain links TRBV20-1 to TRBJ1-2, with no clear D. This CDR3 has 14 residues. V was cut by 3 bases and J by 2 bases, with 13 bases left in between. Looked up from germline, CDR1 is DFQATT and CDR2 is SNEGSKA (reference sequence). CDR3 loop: CSARGGRRNYGYTF. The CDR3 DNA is TGCAGTGCTAGGGGTGGACGGAGAAACTATGGCTACACCTTC.

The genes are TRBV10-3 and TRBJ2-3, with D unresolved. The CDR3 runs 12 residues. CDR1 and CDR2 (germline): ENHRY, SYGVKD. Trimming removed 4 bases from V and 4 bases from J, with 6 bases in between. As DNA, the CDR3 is TGTGCCATCAGTGGAAGGGCAGATACGCAGTATTTT. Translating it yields CAISGRADTQYF.

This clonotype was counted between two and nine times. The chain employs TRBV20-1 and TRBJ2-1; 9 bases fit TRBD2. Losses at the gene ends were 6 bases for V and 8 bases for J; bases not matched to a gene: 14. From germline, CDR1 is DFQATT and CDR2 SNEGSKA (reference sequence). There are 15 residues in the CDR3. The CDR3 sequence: CSAERLAGGRDEQFF. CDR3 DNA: TGCAGTGCCGAACGTCTTGCGGGAGGGAGAGATGAGCAGTTCTTC.

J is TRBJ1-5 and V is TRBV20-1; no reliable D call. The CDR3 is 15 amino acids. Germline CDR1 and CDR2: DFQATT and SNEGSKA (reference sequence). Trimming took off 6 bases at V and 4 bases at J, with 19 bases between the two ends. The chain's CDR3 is CSAGPRTAWNQPQHF. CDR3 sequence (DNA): TGCAGTGCCGGTCCCAGGACGGCCTGGAATCAGCCCCAGCATTTT.

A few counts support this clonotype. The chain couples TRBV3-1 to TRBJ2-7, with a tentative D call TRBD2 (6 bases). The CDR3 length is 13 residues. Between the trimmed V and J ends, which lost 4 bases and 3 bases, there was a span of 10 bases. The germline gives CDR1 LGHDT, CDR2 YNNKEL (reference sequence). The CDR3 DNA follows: TGTGCCAGCAGCCCGAATAGCGGCTACGAGCAGTACTTC. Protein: CASSPNSGYEQYF.

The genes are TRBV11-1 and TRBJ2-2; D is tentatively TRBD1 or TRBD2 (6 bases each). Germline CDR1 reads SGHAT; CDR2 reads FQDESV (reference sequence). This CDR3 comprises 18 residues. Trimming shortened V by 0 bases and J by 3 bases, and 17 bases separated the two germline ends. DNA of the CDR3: TGTGCCAGCAGCTTAGCGACTGGGGGCATAGCGGACACCGGGGAGCTGTTTTTT. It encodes CASSLATGGIADTGELFF.

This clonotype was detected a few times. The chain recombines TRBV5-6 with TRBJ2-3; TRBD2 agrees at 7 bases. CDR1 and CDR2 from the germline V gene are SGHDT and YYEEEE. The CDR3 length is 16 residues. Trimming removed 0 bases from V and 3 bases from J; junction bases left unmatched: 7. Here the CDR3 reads CASSLAGSGTTDTQYF. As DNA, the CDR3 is TGTGCCAGCAGCTTGGCCGGCAGCGGGACGACAGATACGCAGTATTTT. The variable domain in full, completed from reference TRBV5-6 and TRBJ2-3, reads DAGVTQSPTHLIKTRGQQVTLRCSPKSGHDTVSWYQQALGQGPQFIFQYYEEEERQRGNFPDRFSGHQFPNYSSELNVNALLLGDSALYLCASSLAGSGTTDTQYFGPGTRLTVL.

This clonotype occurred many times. CDR3 nucleotides: TGCGCCAGCAGCTTGGGTATTAGCTCCTACAATGAGCAGTTCTTC. This sequence encodes CASSLGISSYNEQFF. The chain couples TRBV5-1 to TRBJ2-1; D unclear. Germline CDR1 reads SGHRS; CDR2 reads YFSETQ. V lost 0 bases to trimming and J lost 0 bases, with 7 bases between them. The CDR3 runs to 15 residues.

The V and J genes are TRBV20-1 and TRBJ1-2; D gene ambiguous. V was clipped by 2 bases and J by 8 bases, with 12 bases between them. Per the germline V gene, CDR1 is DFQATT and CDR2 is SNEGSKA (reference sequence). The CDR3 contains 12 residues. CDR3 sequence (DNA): TGCAGTGCTAGAATGGAGACTTGGGGCTACACCTTC. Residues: CSARMETWGYTF.

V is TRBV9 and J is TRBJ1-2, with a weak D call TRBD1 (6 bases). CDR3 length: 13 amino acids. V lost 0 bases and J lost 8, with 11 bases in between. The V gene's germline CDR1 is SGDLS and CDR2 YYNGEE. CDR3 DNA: TGTGCCAGCAGCGTAGAACAGGGACGCGGCTACACCTTC. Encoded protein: CASSVEQGRGYTF.

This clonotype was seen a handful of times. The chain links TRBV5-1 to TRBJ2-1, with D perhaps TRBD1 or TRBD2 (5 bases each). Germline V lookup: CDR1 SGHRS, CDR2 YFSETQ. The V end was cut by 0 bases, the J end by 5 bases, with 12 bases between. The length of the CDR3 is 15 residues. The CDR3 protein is CASSLAAGRDNEQFF. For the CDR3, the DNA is TGCGCCAGCAGCTTGGCCGCAGGGAGAGACAATGAGCAGTTCTTC.

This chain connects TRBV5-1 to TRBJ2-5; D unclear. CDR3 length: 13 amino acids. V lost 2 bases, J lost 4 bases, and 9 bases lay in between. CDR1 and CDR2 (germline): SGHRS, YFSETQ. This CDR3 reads CASSFSYGETQYF. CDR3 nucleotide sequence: TGCGCCAGCAGCTTTTCCTATGGAGAGACCCAGTACTTC.

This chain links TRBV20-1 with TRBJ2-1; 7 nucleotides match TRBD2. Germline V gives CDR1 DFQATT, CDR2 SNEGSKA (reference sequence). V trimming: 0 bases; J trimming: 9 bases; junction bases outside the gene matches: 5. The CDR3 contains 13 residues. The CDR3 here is CSARDGGGSEQFF. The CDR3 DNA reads TGCAGTGCTAGAGATGGGGGGGGAAGTGAGCAGTTCTTC.

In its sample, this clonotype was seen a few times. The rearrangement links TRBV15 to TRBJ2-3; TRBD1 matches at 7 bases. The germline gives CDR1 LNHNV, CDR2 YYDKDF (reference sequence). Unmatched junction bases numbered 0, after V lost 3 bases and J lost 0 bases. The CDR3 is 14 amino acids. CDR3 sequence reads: CATSRTGSTDTQYF. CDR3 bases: TGTGCCACCAGCAGGACAGGGAGCACAGATACGCAGTATTTT.

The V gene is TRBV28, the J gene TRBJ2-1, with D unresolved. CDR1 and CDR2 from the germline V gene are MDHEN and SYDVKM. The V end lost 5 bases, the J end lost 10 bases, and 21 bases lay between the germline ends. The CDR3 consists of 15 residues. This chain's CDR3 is CASSPSSWASREQFF. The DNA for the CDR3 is TGTGCCAGCAGTCCCTCCTCGTGGGCAAGTCGGGAGCAGTTCTTC. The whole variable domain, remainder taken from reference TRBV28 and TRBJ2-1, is DVKVTQSSRYLVKRTGEKVFLECVQDMDHENMFWYRQDPGLGLRLIYFSYDVKMKEKGDIPEGYSVSREKKERFSLILESASTNQTSMYLCASSPSSWASREQFFGPGTRLTVL.

The CDR3 reads CASSLDGGSRNEQFF. In DNA form, the CDR3 reads TGTGCCAGCAGCTTAGACGGGGGGTCGCGGAATGAGCAGTTCTTC. This sequence joins TRBV7-8 and TRBJ2-1, with 7 bases aligning to TRBD2. From germline, CDR1 is SGHVS and CDR2 FQNEAQ. The junction had 7 bases not matched to a gene; V was cut back by 1 base and J by 7 bases. The CDR3 is 15 amino acids.

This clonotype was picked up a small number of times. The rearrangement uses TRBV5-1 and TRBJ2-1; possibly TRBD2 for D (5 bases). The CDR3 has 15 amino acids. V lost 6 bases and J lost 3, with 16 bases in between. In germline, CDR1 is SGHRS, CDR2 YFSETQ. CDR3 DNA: TGCGCCAGCACCCGAGGGCCCGACAACTACAATGAGCAGTTCTTC. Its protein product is CASTRGPDNYNEQFF.

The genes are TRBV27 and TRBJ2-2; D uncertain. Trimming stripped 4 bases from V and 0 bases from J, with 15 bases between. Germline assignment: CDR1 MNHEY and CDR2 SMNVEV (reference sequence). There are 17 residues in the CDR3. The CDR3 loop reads CASSSQDVRSNTGELFF. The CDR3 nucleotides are TGTGCCAGCAGTTCGCAGGACGTCCGATCGAACACCGGGGAGCTGTTTTTT.

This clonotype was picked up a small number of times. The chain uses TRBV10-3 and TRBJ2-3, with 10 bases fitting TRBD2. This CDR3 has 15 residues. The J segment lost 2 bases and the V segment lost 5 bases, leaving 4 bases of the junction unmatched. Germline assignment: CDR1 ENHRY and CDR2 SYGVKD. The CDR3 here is CAISPSGSSTDTQYF. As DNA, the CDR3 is TGTGCCATCAGTCCTAGCGGGAGTTCCACAGATACGCAGTATTTT.

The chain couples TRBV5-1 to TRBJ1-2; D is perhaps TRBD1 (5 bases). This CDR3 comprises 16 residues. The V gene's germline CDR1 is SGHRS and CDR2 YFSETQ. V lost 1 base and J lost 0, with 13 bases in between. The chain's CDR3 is CASSLWAGIPNYGYTF. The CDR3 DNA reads TGCGCCAGCAGCTTGTGGGCAGGGATACCTAACTATGGCTACACCTTC.

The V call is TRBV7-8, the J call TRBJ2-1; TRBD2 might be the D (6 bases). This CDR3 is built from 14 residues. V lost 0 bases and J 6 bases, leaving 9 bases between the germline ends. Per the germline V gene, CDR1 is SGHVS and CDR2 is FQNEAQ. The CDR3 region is CASSLAAGSNEQFF. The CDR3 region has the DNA TGTGCCAGCAGCTTAGCTGCGGGGTCCAATGAGCAGTTCTTC. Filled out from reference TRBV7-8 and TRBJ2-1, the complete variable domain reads GAGVSQSPRYKVAKRGQDVALRCDPISGHVSLFWYQQALGQGPEFLTYFQNEAQLDKSGLPSDRFFAERPEGSVSTLKIQRTQQEDSAVYLCASSLAAGSNEQFFGPGTRLTVL.

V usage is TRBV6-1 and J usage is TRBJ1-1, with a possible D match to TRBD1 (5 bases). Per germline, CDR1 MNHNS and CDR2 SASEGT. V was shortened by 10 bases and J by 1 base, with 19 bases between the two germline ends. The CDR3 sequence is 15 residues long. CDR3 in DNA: TGTGCCACCGAGGATTTGGGGGGACCGAACACTGAAGCTTTCTTT. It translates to CATEDLGGPNTEAFF.

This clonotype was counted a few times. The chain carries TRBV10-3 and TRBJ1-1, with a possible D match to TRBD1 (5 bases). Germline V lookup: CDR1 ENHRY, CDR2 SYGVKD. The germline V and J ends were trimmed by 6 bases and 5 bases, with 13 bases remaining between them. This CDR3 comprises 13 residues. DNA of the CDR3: TGTGCCATCAGCGCGGGGAAGGGGACTGAAGCTTTCTTT. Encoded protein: CAISAGKGTEAFF.

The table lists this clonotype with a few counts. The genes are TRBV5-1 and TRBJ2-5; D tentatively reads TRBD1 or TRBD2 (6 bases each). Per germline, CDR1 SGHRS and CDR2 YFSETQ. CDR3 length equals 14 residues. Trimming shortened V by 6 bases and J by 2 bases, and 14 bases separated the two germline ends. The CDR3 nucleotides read TGCGCCAGCAAATGGGGGGCCAGTCAAGAGACCCAGTACTTC. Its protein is CASKWGASQETQYF. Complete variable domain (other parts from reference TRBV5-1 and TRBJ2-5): KAGVTQTPRYLIKTRGQQVTLSCSPISGHRSVSWYQQTPGQGLQFLFEYFSETQRNKGNFPGRFSGRQFSNSRSEMNVSTLELGDSALYLCASKWGASQETQYFGPGTRLLVL.

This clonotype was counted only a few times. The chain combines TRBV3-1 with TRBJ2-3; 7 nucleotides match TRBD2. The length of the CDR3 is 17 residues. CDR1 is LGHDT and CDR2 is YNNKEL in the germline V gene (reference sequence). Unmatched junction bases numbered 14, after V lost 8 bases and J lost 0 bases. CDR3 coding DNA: TGTGCCAGCCCGCAGCGGGATGGGCGGACGAGCACAGATACGCAGTATTTT. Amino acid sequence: CASPQRDGRTSTDTQYF.

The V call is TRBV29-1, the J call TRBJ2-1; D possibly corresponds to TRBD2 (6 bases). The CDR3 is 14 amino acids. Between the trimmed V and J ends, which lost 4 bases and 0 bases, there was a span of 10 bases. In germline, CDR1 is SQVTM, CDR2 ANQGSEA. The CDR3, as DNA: TGCAGCGTTGGACGGGGGAGCTCCTACAATGAGCAGTTCTTC. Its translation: CSVGRGSSYNEQFF.